This TCR beta chain comes out of a study of tissue T cells after allogeneic stem cell transplantation. Overall study context: Patients with graft-versus-host disease had grafts: four unmodified, three CD34-selected and T-cell-depleted. Regarding the study as a whole: Anatomically similar tissues had similar TCR repertoires within each patient.

CDR3 size: 15 residues. After removal of 1 base from V and 6 bases from J, the junction contained 1 base not matched to a gene. CDR1 and CDR2 from the germline V gene are MNHNS and SASEGT. This clone was seen a handful of times. The antigen remains undetermined. The protocol was immunoSEQ multiplex PCR, while the TCRdb copy is restricted to in-frame clones and leaves out a portion. The sample holds around 28,000 clones; around 86% are singletons and the top ten take roughly 3.5%. The V and J genes are TRBV6-1 and TRBJ2-1; 12 bases match TRBD2. The source is a woman aged 18-55 years who later had graft-versus-host disease after an allogeneic stem cell transplant. The sample was blood, taken before transplantation. The CDR3 loop reads CASSEETSGSNEQFF. In DNA form, the CDR3 reads TGTGCCAGCAGTGAAGAGACTAGCGGGAGCAATGAGCAGTTCTTC.